This TCR beta chain was recovered during a study of human T cells and chemical hapten exposure. Study-wide background: Investigators sensitized around 2 cm by around 2 cm of upper inner arm skin with 2% DPC. Throughout a study of 20 to 25 weeks, patients underwent weekly scalp administration of diphenylcyclopropenone doses. Patch tests applied 0.01% DPC to the upper back, read at 6 days. Recorded diagnoses among the mostly female patients were alopecia areata, totalis or universalis.

This CDR3 is built from 18 residues. Per the germline V gene, CDR1 is MDHEN and CDR2 is SYDVKM. V was pared by 4 bases and J by 0 bases, with 19 bases between. TCRdb ran MiXCR on the RACE reads and lists one entry per CDR3 protein. The sample carries about 42,000 distinct CDR3 sequences, 8.5% to 10% recorded once. This clonotype occurred a few times. The sample's time point: patch test 2, 6 weeks after DPC sensitization. Treatment defined: therapeutic diphenylcyclopropenone sensitization with weekly scalp DPC. Someone pulled total RNA out of unfractionated whole blood. This sequence was found in a woman aged 25-40 years with alopecia areata. Some clones in this sample may be carry-over from other donors' samples. This sample comprised whole blood, obtained in connection with sensitization to the hapten diphenylcyclopropenone (DPC). The chain has TRBV28 and TRBJ2-1; tentative D call: TRBD1 (6 bases). CDR3 amino acids: CASSSPGQPDSSYNEQFF. The CDR3 nucleotides read TGTGCCAGCAGTTCTCCTGGACAGCCCGATAGCTCCTACAATGAGCAGTTCTTC.